This entry lists 26 T cell receptor beta chains sequenced from one sample in a study of blood T cell repertoires in COVID-19. Method: immunoSEQ multiplex PCR; TCRdb's copy keeps in-frame clones and lacks some. The sample lists about 130,000 clones; about 89% were seen once. The sample consisted of peripheral blood. These receptors were collected from a man aged 60 to 69 with COVID-19, enrolled during active disease.

This chain connects TRBV14 to TRBJ1-6, with no clear D. The CDR3 has 14 amino acids. Germline values: CDR1 SGHDN, CDR2 FVKESK. The V gene lost 2 bases and the J gene lost 10 bases, with 12 bases spanning the gap. This CDR3 reads CASSQIGGGSPLHF. The CDR3 DNA sequence: TGTGCCAGCAGCCAAATCGGAGGCGGATCACCCCTCCACTTT.

The sample holds one count of this clone. The V call is TRBV4-1, the J call TRBJ1-2; 7 nucleotides agree with TRBD1. CDR1 is MGHRA, CDR2 YSYEKL, per germline. The CDR3 has 14 residues. J gave up 3 bases and V 5 bases, and 6 bases lay outside the gene matches. The CDR3 loop is CASSKRQGDYGYTF. The CDR3 DNA reads TGCGCCAGCAGCAAGAGACAGGGTGACTATGGCTACACCTTC.

As DNA, the CDR3 is TGTGCCATCAGTGAAGCGGGTCAAGGGGGCTCGGTGAACACTGAAGCTTTCTTT. It specifies CAISEAGQGGSVNTEAFF. The chain couples TRBV10-3 to TRBJ1-1, with 7 bases aligning to TRBD1. CDR3 length equals 18 residues. Losses at the gene ends were 3 bases for V and 0 bases for J; bases not matched to a gene: 13. CDR1 and CDR2 from the germline V gene are ENHRY and SYGVKD.

This rearrangement joins TRBV7-9 to TRBJ1-4; D not resolved. The V and J ends lost 1 base and 10 bases respectively, with 13 bases between them. The CDR3 extends over 14 amino acids. CDR1 and CDR2 (germline): SEHNR, FQNEAQ (reference sequence). The DNA of the CDR3 is TGTGCCAGCAGCTTAGACGGGGAGGTGAGAAAACTGTTTTTT. Amino acid sequence: CASSLDGEVRKLFF.

The rearrangement uses TRBV19 and TRBJ1-5; the D gene is possibly TRBD1 (6 bases). This CDR3 is built from 15 residues. The germline V and J ends were trimmed by 4 bases and 3 bases, with 13 bases remaining between them. Germline V CDR1 and CDR2: LNHDA, SQIVND (reference sequence). The CDR3 reads CASSKGQSLNQPQHF. The CDR3 DNA reads as TGTGCCAGTAGTAAAGGACAGAGCCTCAATCAGCCCCAGCATTTT.

V and J are TRBV6-5 and TRBJ1-2; D gene unclear. The germline V gene encodes CDR1 MNHEY and CDR2 SVGAGI. Trimming removed 6 bases from V and 3 bases from J, with 11 bases in between. This CDR3 spans 13 amino acids. The CDR3 region is CASRRSHYYGYTF. CDR3 bases: TGTGCCAGCAGACGGTCCCATTACTATGGCTACACCTTC.

This chain joins TRBV24-1 and TRBJ1-2, with 9 bases identical to TRBD1. V lost 5 bases to trimming and J lost 9 bases; unmatched junction nucleotides: 3. The CDR3 consists of 12 residues. Germline lookup yields CDR1 KGHDR and CDR2 SFDVKD. Here the CDR3 DNA reads TGTGCCACCAGTGGGACAGGGGTAAGCTACACCTTC. Translated: CATSGTGVSYTF.

For the CDR3, the DNA is TGTGCCAGCAGCGTATCGGATGGGGCAGGGGGCCGGGCTGAGCAGTTCTTC. Translation gives CASSVSDGAGGRAEQFF. This chain joins TRBV9 and TRBJ2-1; 8 bases fit TRBD1. Unmatched junction bases numbered 15, after V lost 1 base and J lost 9 bases. Germline loops: CDR1 SGDLS, CDR2 YYNGEE. There are 17 residues in the CDR3.

V is TRBV11-2 and J is TRBJ2-6; D gene uncertain. V was shortened by 3 bases and J by 4 bases, with 10 bases between the two germline ends. The CDR3 totals 15 residues. Germline V gene data show CDR1 as SGHAT and CDR2 as FQNNGV. CDR3 DNA: TGTGCCAGCAGCTTCCGCCTCGGGGGGGCCAACGTCCTGACTTTC. It translates to CASSFRLGGANVLTF. Together with reference TRBV11-2 and TRBJ2-6, the CDR3 gives the full variable domain: EAGVAQSPRYKIIEKRQSVAFWCNPISGHATLYWYQQILGQGPKLLIQFQNNGVVDDSQLPKDRFSAERLKGVDSTLKIQPAKLEDSAVYLCASSFRLGGANVLTFGAGSRLTVL.

The chain is built from TRBV6-2 or TRBV6-3 and TRBJ1-5; 7 positions agree with TRBD1. CDR1 is MNHEY, CDR2 SVGEGT, per germline. The V gene end was trimmed by 4 bases and the J gene end by 2 bases; junction bases not matched to a gene: 8. The CDR3 totals 16 residues. The CDR3 protein is CASSSGTAGGNQPQHF. CDR3 nucleotide sequence: TGTGCCAGCAGTTCTGGGACAGCCGGGGGCAATCAGCCCCAGCATTTT.

This chain joins TRBV5-6 and TRBJ1-2; D is ambiguous. The CDR3 spans 16 residues. Germline V gene sequence: CDR1 SGHDT, CDR2 YYEEEE. The germline V and J ends were trimmed by 3 bases and 2 bases, with 17 bases remaining between them. The CDR3 reads CASSSIRRGLNYGYTF. The CDR3, as DNA: TGTGCCAGCAGCTCCATACGTAGAGGGCTGAACTATGGCTACACCTTC. The variable domain in full, completed from reference TRBV5-6 and TRBJ1-2, reads DAGVTQSPTHLIKTRGQQVTLRCSPKSGHDTVSWYQQALGQGPQFIFQYYEEEERQRGNFPDRFSGHQFPNYSSELNVNALLLGDSALYLCASSSIRRGLNYGYTFGSGTRLTVV.

This clone showed up just once. The chain combines TRBV20-1 with TRBJ1-2; the match to TRBD1 covers 7 bases. The CDR3 loop spans 9 amino acids. CDR1 is DFQATT, CDR2 SNEGSKA, per germline (reference sequence). The CDR3 protein is CREGAGYTF. The CDR3 nucleotides read TGCAGAGAGGGGGCGGGCTACACCTTC.

The CDR3 loop reads CATSRDLTGGLGYTF. The CDR3 DNA is TGTGCCACCAGCAGAGACTTGACAGGGGGCCTCGGCTACACCTTC. The V call is TRBV15, the J call TRBJ1-2, with 10 bases lining up with TRBD1. CDR1 is LNHNV and CDR2 is YYDKDF in the germline V gene (reference sequence). The V gene end was trimmed by 0 bases and the J gene end by 8 bases; junction bases not matched to a gene: 6. The CDR3 sequence is 15 residues long.

The chain uses TRBV2 and TRBJ1-2, with 9 bases identical to TRBD1. CDR1 and CDR2 from the germline V gene are SNHLY and FYNNEI. The CDR3 is 13 residues long. Trimming at V came to 5 bases and at J to 4 bases, leaving 2 bases not matched to a gene. The DNA for the CDR3 is TGTGCCAGCAGTAGGGACAGGGCCTATGGCTACACCTTC. Amino acids: CASSRDRAYGYTF.

J is TRBJ1-5 and V is TRBV30; D might be TRBD1 (5 bases). The germline V gene encodes CDR1 GTSNPN and CDR2 SVGIG (reference sequence). V was shortened by 8 bases and J by 5 bases, with 13 bases between the two germline ends. The CDR3 totals 12 residues. The CDR3 DNA sequence: TGTGCCAAAAGGGGCGGTGATCAGCCCCAGCATTTT. Residues: CAKRGGDQPQHF.

On this clone: The sample contains more than one DNA sequence encoding this CDR3. The rearrangement links TRBV5-1 to TRBJ1-2; D possibly corresponds to TRBD1 (5 bases). The CDR3 extends over 12 amino acids. CDR1 SGHRS and CDR2 YFSETQ come from the germline V gene. Trimming removed 3 bases from V and 4 bases from J, with 7 bases in between. The chain's CDR3 is CASSSDSYGYTF. The CDR3 DNA follows: TGCGCCAGCAGCTCAGACAGCTATGGCTACACCTTC.

V gene TRBV6-9 combines with J gene TRBJ1-6; D uncertain. The length of the CDR3 is 15 residues. The V gene's germline CDR1 is MNHGY and CDR2 SVAAGI. Trimming took 1 base from V and 7 from J, leaving 11 bases between them. CDR3 nucleotide sequence: TGTGCCAGCAGTTATTTTTCCCCGGGGAATTCACCCCTCCACTTT. Its protein is CASSYFSPGNSPLHF.

This chain uses TRBV9 with TRBJ1-1, with D possibly TRBD1 on 6 matching bases. Germline V gives CDR1 SGDLS, CDR2 YYNGEE. V was clipped by 2 bases and J by 7 bases, with 21 bases between them. The CDR3 has 16 residues. DNA for the CDR3: TGTGCCAGCAGCGTGGATTTACTGGACGGGGGGCTTGAAGCTTTCTTT. Translated, it gives CASSVDLLDGGLEAFF.

The gene calls are TRBV6-5 and TRBJ1-2, with a weak D call TRBD1 (5 bases). Looked up from germline, CDR1 is MNHEY and CDR2 is SVGAGI. The CDR3 runs to 14 residues. The V end lost 5 bases, the J end lost 2 bases, and 12 bases lay between the germline ends. In DNA form, the CDR3 reads TGTGCCAGCAGTAAGTCAGGGATCAACTATGGCTACACCTTC. This translates into CASSKSGINYGYTF.

This sequence joins TRBV6-2 or TRBV6-3 and TRBJ2-5; weak D call: TRBD2 (5 bases). V lost 0 bases and J 5 bases, leaving 10 bases between the germline ends. Germline V lookup: CDR1 MNHEY, CDR2 SVGEGT. This CDR3 region has 14 residues. The CDR3 region is CASSYSWEQETQYF. The CDR3 coding sequence is TGTGCCAGCAGTTACTCCTGGGAGCAGGAGACCCAGTACTTC.

This clone appeared a single time. This chain links TRBV6-5 with TRBJ1-2, with TRBD1 matching over 8 bases. There are 15 residues in the CDR3. Germline V CDR1 and CDR2: MNHEY, SVGAGI. The junction had 11 bases not matched to a gene; V was cut back by 7 bases and J by 4 bases. The CDR3 region is CASTPSGQAAYGYTF. In DNA, the CDR3 is TGTGCCAGCACCCCCTCGGGACAGGCAGCCTATGGCTACACCTTC.

The V and J genes are TRBV4-2 and TRBJ1-1; no firm D call. Trimming took 0 bases from V and 4 from J, leaving 15 bases between them. CDR3 size: 16 residues. CDR1 and CDR2 (germline): LGHNA, YNFKEQ. The CDR3 region is CASSQENLGEVTEAFF. The CDR3 bases are TGTGCCAGCAGCCAAGAGAATCTTGGGGAGGTCACTGAAGCTTTCTTT.

This chain connects TRBV30 to TRBJ1-2; 8 bases fit TRBD1. The CDR3 sequence is 15 residues long. Looked up from germline, CDR1 is GTSNPN and CDR2 is SVGIG (reference sequence). With 5 bases clipped from V and 2 bases from J, the junction kept 10 bases outside the gene matches. The CDR3 DNA reads as TGTGCCTGGGGTGGGGCAGGGGGCGCGAACTATGGCTACACCTTC. Translating gives CAWGGAGGANYGYTF.

This rearrangement joins TRBV27 to TRBJ2-4, with 8 bases that match TRBD2. In germline, CDR1 is MNHEY, CDR2 SMNVEV (reference sequence). The CDR3 consists of 18 residues. V gave up 8 bases and J gave up 0 bases; unmatched junction bases: 15. CDR3 region: CASGSISGVPLAKNIQYF. CDR3 nucleotide sequence: TGTGCCAGCGGCTCGATTAGCGGGGTACCTTTAGCCAAAAACATTCAGTACTTC.

The genes are TRBV10-2 and TRBJ1-6; TRBD1 might be the D (5 bases). Trimming removed 6 bases at V and 7 bases at J, with 19 bases between. Germline V gives CDR1 WSHSY, CDR2 SAAADI. The CDR3 sequence is 16 residues long. CDR3 DNA: TGCGCCAGCAGCCCAGTTCCAGGGTCCAAGAATTCACCCCTCCACTTT. As protein: CASSPVPGSKNSPLHF.

The chain couples TRBV28 to TRBJ1-2; D is perhaps TRBD1 (6 bases). The V gene's germline CDR1 is MDHEN and CDR2 SYDVKM. This CDR3 region has 15 residues. Trimming took 4 bases from V and 3 from J, leaving 15 bases between them. The CDR3 coding sequence is TGTGCCAGCAGTTCTCCCAGGGGTGGGGACTATGGCTACACCTTC. Translated, it gives CASSSPRGGDYGYTF.